Sequencing of this T cell receptor (beta chain) was carried out in a study of T cells after yellow fever vaccination. Study information: Low-cell-number fractions underwent preparation using SMART-Seq v4 Ultra Low Input. Regarding the study as a whole: Clonotypes appearing in both CD4 and CD8 compartments existed, and their share was small.

This clonotype was picked up many times. Antigen: not known. UMIs and a universal primer site were added when TCR cDNA was made by 5'RACE template switching. TCRdb used MiXCR to reprocess the 5' RACE reads, holding one entry per CDR3 protein. The table shows 110,000 or so distinct CDR3 sequences, with more than 5.5% occurring only once. The CDR3 totals 13 residues. V gave up 4 bases and J gave up 4 bases, with 11 bases separating them. Germline assignment: CDR1 MNHNS and CDR2 SASEGT. The TCR originated in a man between 18 and 35 years old who received the YFV17D yellow fever vaccine. This chain joins TRBV6-1 and TRBJ2-7; D may be TRBD1 (6 bases). The source material was CD4+ T cells sorted from PBMCs, sampled roughly seven weeks after the first yellow fever vaccination. CDR3 sequence (DNA): TGTGCCAGCAGTGGCAGACAGGCGTACGAGCAGTACGTC. It specifies CASSGRQAYEQYV.